This T cell receptor beta chain was observed in a study of blood T cell repertoires in COVID-19. After removal of 3 bases from V and 5 bases from J, the junction contained 8 bases not matched to a gene. In germline, CDR1 is SGHVS, CDR2 FNYEAQ. The CDR3 is made up of 16 amino acids. Authors' data handling: Amplification of reference gene primers was used by the study to estimate nucleated cell counts. TCRdb keeps only in-frame clones here, not all; method: immunoSEQ multiplex PCR. The D gene and trimming were derived from the DNA, and the V and J assignments and clone size from that table. The sample holds more than 25,000 clones, approximately 90% seen once.

This rearrangement joins TRBV7-6 to TRBJ2-1, with 9 bases fitting TRBD2. The receptor was isolated from a human donor in a cohort sampled during active COVID-19. Sequencing was done on a sample of peripheral blood. CDR3 nucleotide sequence: TGTGCCAGCAGCTTCCAGGCTGCGGGGGGGGACAATGAGCAGTTCTTC. It is translated as CASSFQAAGGDNEQFF.